This T cell receptor (beta chain) was observed in a study of T-cell reconstitution after alpha-beta-depleted transplantation in children. Study conclusions and caveats: After transplant, high TCRbeta diversity at day 60 in some patients arose from surviving recipient T cells and thymic progenitors. Several hundred rapidly expanded clones from non-depleted graft cells reportedly supplied alpha-beta T cells about two months post-transplant. By one year post-transplant, T-cell counts and diversity largely arose from T cells that were newly produced.

Preparation of the TCRbeta library was carried out with unique molecular identifiers. TCRdb re-called the PCR reads with MiXCR, one entry per CDR3 protein. The data contain about 340,000 distinct CDR3 sequences, 15% to 20% of them seen just once; the ten biggest clones take up 35% to 50%. Ten or more counts support this clonotype. Its antigen is not known. The CDR3 has 14 residues. Germline V lookup: CDR1 SGHRS, CDR2 YFSETQ. V lost 4 bases, J lost 2 bases, and 13 bases lay in between. The sample was PBMCs, mostly from graft donor cells, taken 360 days after TCRalphabeta/CD19-depleted stem cell transplant. The chain uses TRBV5-1 and TRBJ2-7; D is undetermined. The sequence derives from a male patient between 2 and 10 years old who had a stem cell transplant for acute lymphoblastic leukemia, so the T cells may come from the graft donor. The CDR3, as DNA: TGCGCCAGCAGCCCACCCACTGATACCTACGAGCAGTACTTC. Translating gives CASSPPTDTYEQYF.